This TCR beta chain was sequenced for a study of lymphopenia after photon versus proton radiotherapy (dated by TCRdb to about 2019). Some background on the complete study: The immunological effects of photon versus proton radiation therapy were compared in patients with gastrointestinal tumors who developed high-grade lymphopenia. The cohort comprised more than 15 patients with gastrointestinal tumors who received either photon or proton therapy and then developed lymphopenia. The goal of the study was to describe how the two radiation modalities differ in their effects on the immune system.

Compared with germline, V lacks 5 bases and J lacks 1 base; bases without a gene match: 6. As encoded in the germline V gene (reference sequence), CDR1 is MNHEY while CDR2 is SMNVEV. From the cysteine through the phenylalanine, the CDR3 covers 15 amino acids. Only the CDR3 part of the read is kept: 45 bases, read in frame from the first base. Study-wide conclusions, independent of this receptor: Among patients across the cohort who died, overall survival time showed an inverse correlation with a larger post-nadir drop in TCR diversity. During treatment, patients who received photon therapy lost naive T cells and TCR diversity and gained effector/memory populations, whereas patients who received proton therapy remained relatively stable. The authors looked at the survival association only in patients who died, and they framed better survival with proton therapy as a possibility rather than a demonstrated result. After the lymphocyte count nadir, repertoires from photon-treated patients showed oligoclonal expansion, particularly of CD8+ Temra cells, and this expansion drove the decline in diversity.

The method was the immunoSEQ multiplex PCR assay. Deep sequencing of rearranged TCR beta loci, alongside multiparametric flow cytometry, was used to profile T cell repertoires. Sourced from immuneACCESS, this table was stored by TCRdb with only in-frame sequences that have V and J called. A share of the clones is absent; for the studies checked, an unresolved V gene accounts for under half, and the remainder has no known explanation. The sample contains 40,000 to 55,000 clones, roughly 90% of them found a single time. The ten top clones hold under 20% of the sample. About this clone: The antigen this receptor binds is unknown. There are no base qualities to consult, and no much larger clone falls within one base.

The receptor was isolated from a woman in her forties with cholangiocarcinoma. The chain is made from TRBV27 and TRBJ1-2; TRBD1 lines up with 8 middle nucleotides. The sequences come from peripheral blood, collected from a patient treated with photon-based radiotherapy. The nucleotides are TGTGCCAGCAGTCCAGGACAGGGAATTAACTATGGCTACACCTTC. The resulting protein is CASSPGQGINYGYTF.